Sequencing of this T cell receptor (beta chain) was carried out in a study of blood T cells in healthy people across ages. On this clonotype itself: Its antigen is unknown.

Next came a second PCR, run for roughly 6 to 11 cycles, which used a sample-barcoded 5' primer along with a J-beta primer mix. A tag from a template-switch adaptor with 12 random nucleotides marked each cDNA molecule. TCRdb independently ran MiXCR on the 5' RACE reads; one entry per CDR3 protein. The profile shows 1.5 million to 2 million distinct CDR3 sequences, 28% of them singletons. Overall study findings and caveats: Diversity estimates drawn from one million T cells were deemed underestimates. The recorded TCR beta diversity per million T cells decreased in a roughly linear manner with age. Observed TCR beta diversity showed a strong correlation with the percentage of naive T cells as measured by flow cytometry.

The sample was blood. The sequence derives from a woman aged 25 to 39 in good health.

This chain's CDR3 is CSARDRTSGGPTDTQYF. The CDR3 DNA sequence: TGCAGTGCTAGAGATCGGACTAGCGGGGGGCCCACAGATACGCAGTATTTT. This rearrangement joins TRBV20-1 to TRBJ2-3; 14 bases agree with TRBD2. Trimming took 0 bases from V and 2 from J; bases not matched to a gene: 4. The germline CDR1 and CDR2 sequences are DFQATT and SNEGSKA (reference sequence). CDR3 length: 17 amino acids.